What follows are 16 T cell receptor beta chains derived from one specimen sequenced in a study of blood T cell repertoires in COVID-19. The table came from immunoSEQ multiplex PCR; TCRdb's copy has only in-frame clones and leaves some out. The data hold some 200,000 clones, with approximately 85% observed a single time. Material: peripheral blood. All receptors come from an elderly woman with acute or convalescent COVID-19.

The rearrangement links TRBV10-3 to TRBJ1-1, with 10 bases aligning to TRBD1. V trimming: 2 bases; J trimming: 1 base; junction bases outside the gene matches: 7. The CDR3 is 17 residues long. The germline V gene encodes CDR1 ENHRY and CDR2 SYGVKD. This chain's CDR3 is CAISEDRGRAGNTEAFF. CDR3 coding DNA: TGTGCCATCAGTGAGGACAGGGGGCGGGCGGGGAACACTGAAGCTTTCTTT.

The chain couples TRBV7-3 to TRBJ2-1, with 9 nucleotides matching TRBD1. With 4 bases clipped from V and 6 bases from J, the junction kept 7 bases outside the gene matches. This CDR3 has 15 residues. Germline V gene data show CDR1 as SGHTA and CDR2 as FQGTGA. As DNA, the CDR3 is TGTGCCAGCAGCTCGCAGACAGGGGGGAGCAATGAGCAGTTCTTC. Amino acid sequence: CASSSQTGGSNEQFF.

This chain links TRBV19 with TRBJ1-5; D uncertain. With 4 bases removed from V and 5 bases from J, the gap between germline ends came to 12 bases. This CDR3 contains 14 residues. Germline V gene lookup returns CDR1 LNHDA and CDR2 SQIVND (reference sequence). The CDR3 here is CASSKDTVYQPQHF. In DNA, the CDR3 is TGTGCCAGTAGTAAGGATACAGTGTATCAGCCCCAGCATTTT. Using reference TRBV19 and TRBJ1-5 for the parts outside the CDR3, the full variable domain is DGGITQSPKYLFRKEGQNVTLSCEQNLNHDAMYWYRQDPGQGLRLIYYSQIVNDFQKGDIAEGYSVSREKKESFPLTVTSAQKNPTAFYLCASSKDTVYQPQHFGDGTRLSIL.

The J gene is TRBJ1-5, the V gene TRBV14; the D is unclear. Germline CDR1 SGHDN, CDR2 FVKESK. V was cut by 1 base and J by 4 bases, with 5 bases left in between. The CDR3 is 13 residues long. The chain's CDR3 is CASSQGPNQPQHF. CDR3 bases: TGTGCCAGCAGCCAAGGGCCAAATCAGCCCCAGCATTTT.

This clone is a singleton in its sample. The CDR3 coding sequence is TGTGCCATCAGGACGGCGGCGACTGGGGCCAACGTCCTGACTTTC. Its translation: CAIRTAATGANVLTF. The chain has TRBV10-3 and TRBJ2-6; D is unclear. V was clipped by 6 bases and J by 2 bases, with 11 bases between them. Per the germline V gene, CDR1 is ENHRY and CDR2 is SYGVKD. The CDR3 is 15 amino acids.

The V and J genes are TRBV27 and TRBJ1-2; TRBD1 agrees at 7 bases. Germline CDR1 reads MNHEY; CDR2 reads SMNVEV (reference sequence). This CDR3 region has 14 residues. V shed 5 bases and J 5 bases; nucleotides not matched to a gene: 8. Here the CDR3 DNA reads TGTGCCAGCAGTCCCCGACAGGGTTCATATGGCTACACCTTC. It is translated as CASSPRQGSYGYTF.

This rearrangement joins TRBV5-6 to TRBJ2-3; D perhaps matches TRBD1 (6 bases). This CDR3 has 13 residues. V was pared by 3 bases and J by 2 bases, with 7 bases between. Germline CDR1 is SGHDT and CDR2 is YYEEEE. CDR3 sequence (DNA): TGTGCCAGCAGCTACAGGGTCACAGATACGCAGTATTTT. As protein: CASSYRVTDTQYF.

The chain links TRBV2 to TRBJ1-2, with D unclear. CDR1 is SNHLY, CDR2 FYNNEI, per germline. The length of the CDR3 is 13 residues. Trimming pared 6 bases from V and 7 bases from J, leaving 15 bases between. The CDR3 loop is CASSPLITGGYTF. The CDR3 DNA reads TGTGCCAGCAGCCCACTCATTACCGGTGGCTACACCTTC.

This sequence joins TRBV10-3 and TRBJ1-1; 7 nucleotides match TRBD1. The CDR3 spans 14 residues. V lost 3 bases to trimming and J lost 0 bases; unmatched junction nucleotides: 1. The germline gives CDR1 ENHRY, CDR2 SYGVKD. CDR3 sequence (DNA): TGTGCCATCAGTGAAGACAGGGTGAACACTGAAGCTTTCTTT. This gives the protein CAISEDRVNTEAFF.

J is TRBJ2-1 and V is TRBV10-3; tentative D call: TRBD2 (5 bases). Germline loops: CDR1 ENHRY, CDR2 SYGVKD. V gave up 10 bases and J gave up 9 bases, with 19 bases separating them. This CDR3 contains 13 residues. CDR3 DNA: TGTGCCACCCAACCACCCAACGAGGGTGAGCAGTTCTTC. It codes for CATQPPNEGEQFF.

This clone was detected a few times. V usage is TRBV3-1 (or the pseudogene TRBV3-2) and J usage is TRBJ1-5; D remains unclear. The CDR3 has 14 residues. V lost 0 bases and J 4 bases, leaving 7 bases between the germline ends. CDR1 LGHDT and CDR2 YNNKEL come from the germline V gene (reference sequence). The CDR3 loop reads CASSQDAVNQPQHF. The CDR3 bases are TGTGCCAGCAGCCAAGATGCGGTGAATCAGCCCCAGCATTTT.

J is TRBJ1-6 and V is TRBV11-2; D not certain. V was shortened by 2 bases and J by 4 bases, with 9 bases between the two germline ends. The germline V gene encodes CDR1 SGHAT and CDR2 FQNNGV. The CDR3 is 15 residues long. The CDR3 DNA reads TGTGCCAGCAGCTTAAGCGGAGGTTATAATTCACCCCTCCACTTT. It codes for CASSLSGGYNSPLHF.

The chain has TRBV11-1 and TRBJ2-7; 9 positions match TRBD1. Germline V gene sequence: CDR1 SGHAT, CDR2 FQDESV (reference sequence). With 5 bases clipped from V and 3 bases from J, the junction kept 5 bases outside the gene matches. CDR3 size: 14 residues. The CDR3 sequence: CASSNRDRDYEQYF. The CDR3 nucleotides are TGTGCCAGCAGCAACCGGGACAGGGACTACGAGCAGTACTTC.

The J gene is TRBJ2-1, the V gene TRBV12-3 or TRBV12-4; possible D gene TRBD2, 6 bases. Trimming pared 4 bases from V and 8 bases from J, leaving 6 bases between. The CDR3 spans 11 residues. The CDR3 bases are TGTGCCAGCAGTTGGGGGGATGAGCAGTTCTTC. Amino acid sequence: CASSWGDEQFF.

This clone was seen a few times. V gene TRBV9 combines with J gene TRBJ1-2; TRBD1 matches at 8 bases. CDR1 and CDR2 from the germline V gene are SGDLS and YYNGEE. J was trimmed by 2 bases and V by 4 bases; bases with no gene match: 10. The CDR3 totals 16 residues. The CDR3 DNA sequence: TGTGCCAGCAGCCCTTATGGACAGGGCAGAAACTATGGCTACACCTTC. Encoded protein: CASSPYGQGRNYGYTF.

A few counts support this clone. The chain has TRBV7-9 and TRBJ2-7; possible D gene TRBD1, 6 bases. V lost 5 bases to trimming and J lost 3 bases, with 14 bases between them. Germline V gene sequence: CDR1 SEHNR, CDR2 FQNEAQ (reference sequence). The CDR3 runs 14 residues. The DNA for the CDR3 is TGTGCCAGCAGCCTCGGGACACAGAGCTACGAGCAGTACTTC. Protein: CASSLGTQSYEQYF.